The clone carrying this T cell receptor (beta chain) showed up just a few times. Trimming removed 1 base from V and 4 bases from J, with 8 bases in between. Germline V CDR1 and CDR2: SGHRS, YFSETQ. This CDR3 spans 14 amino acids. 5'RACE primed from the constant segment yielded TCR alpha and TCR beta cDNA libraries bearing sample barcodes and UMIs. From the 5' RACE reads, TCRdb called clonotypes with MiXCR, one entry per CDR3 protein. The profile shows 250,000 to 300,000 distinct CDR3 sequences, 8% to 9% of them singletons. The data belong to a study of T-cell memory formation after mild COVID-19. The clonotype was recovered from a man between 18 and 35 years old who had mild COVID-19 (a few samples of this study predate the infection). Cell type and time point are not known. The V call is TRBV5-1, the J call TRBJ2-2, with D perhaps assigned TRBD1 or TRBD2 (5 bases each). Input material: PBMCs or a T cell subset sorted from them (not recorded which). The CDR3 here is CASSLRDPTGELFF. CDR3 coding DNA: TGCGCCAGCAGCTTGAGGGACCCCACCGGGGAGCTGTTTTTT.